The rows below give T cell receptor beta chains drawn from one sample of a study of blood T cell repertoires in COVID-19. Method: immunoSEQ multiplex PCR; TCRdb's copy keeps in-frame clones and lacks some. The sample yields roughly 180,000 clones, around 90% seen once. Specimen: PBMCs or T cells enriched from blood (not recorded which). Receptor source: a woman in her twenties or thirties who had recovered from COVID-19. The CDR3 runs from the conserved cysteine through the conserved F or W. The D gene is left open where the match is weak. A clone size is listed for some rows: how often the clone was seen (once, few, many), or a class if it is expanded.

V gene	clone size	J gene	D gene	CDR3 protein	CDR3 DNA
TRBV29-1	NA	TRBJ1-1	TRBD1	CSVDRENTEAFF	TGCAGCGTAGACAGGGAAAACACTGAAGCTTTCTTT
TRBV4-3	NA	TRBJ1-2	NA	CASSQGGTNYGYTF	TGCGCCAGCAGCCAGGGGGGAACTAACTATGGCTACACCTTC
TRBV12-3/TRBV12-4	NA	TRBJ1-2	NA	CASSLANGRGYTF	TGTGCCAGCAGTTTAGCGAATGGGAGGGGCTACACCTTC
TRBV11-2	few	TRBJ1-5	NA	CASSTQPNQPQHF	TGTGCCAGCAGCACACAGCCCAATCAGCCCCAGCATTTT
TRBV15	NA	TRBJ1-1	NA	CATSANNRETAFF	TGTGCCACCAGCGCAAATAACAGGGAAACGGCTTTCTTT
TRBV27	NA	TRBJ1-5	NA	CASSSPGDNQPQHF	TGTGCCAGCAGTTCCCCGGGAGACAATCAGCCCCAGCATTTT
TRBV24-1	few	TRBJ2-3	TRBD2	CATSAAGGTDTQYF	TGTGCCACCAGTGCGGCGGGAGGCACAGATACGCAGTATTTT
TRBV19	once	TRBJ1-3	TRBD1	CAATGVDRNTIYF	TGTGCCGCAACAGGGGTTGATAGAAACACCATATATTTT
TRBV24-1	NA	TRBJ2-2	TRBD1	CATSETGTETTGELFF	TGTGCCACCAGTGAGACCGGGACAGAAACCACCGGGGAGCTGTTTTTT
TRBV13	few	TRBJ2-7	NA	CASSLAGDYEQYF	TGTGCCAGCAGCTTAGCAGGGGACTACGAGCAGTACTTC
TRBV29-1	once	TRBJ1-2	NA	CSVEQGRLYGYTF	TGCAGCGTAGAACAGGGTCGTCTCTATGGCTACACCTTC
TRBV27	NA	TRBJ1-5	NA	CASSLSRNQPQHF	TGTGCCAGCAGTTTATCGCGGAATCAGCCCCAGCATTTT
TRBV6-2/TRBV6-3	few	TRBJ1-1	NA	CASSMGLYAFF	TGTGCCAGCAGCATGGGACTCTACGCTTTCTTT
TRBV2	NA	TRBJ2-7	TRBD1	CASSERSPGQIF	TGTGCCAGCAGTGAGAGGTCTCCGGGACAGATCTTC
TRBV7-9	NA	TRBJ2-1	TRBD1	CASSSYRGNLNEQFF	TGTGCCAGCAGCTCCTACAGGGGGAACCTCAATGAGCAGTTCTTC
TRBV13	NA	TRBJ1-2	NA	CASSLGQNYGYTF	TGTGCCAGCAGCTTAGGACAGAACTATGGCTACACCTTC
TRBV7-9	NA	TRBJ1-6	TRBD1	CASSFLRQGGSYNSPLHF	TGTGCCAGCAGCTTCCTCCGACAGGGGGGGTCCTATAATTCACCCCTCCACTTT
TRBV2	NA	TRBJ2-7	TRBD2	CASSASGGLVYEQYF	TGTGCCAGCAGTGCTAGCGGGGGGCTGGTCTACGAGCAGTACTTC
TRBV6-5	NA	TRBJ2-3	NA	CASSYSGLQAVF	TGTGCCAGCAGTTACTCTGGGCTCCAGGCTGTTTTT
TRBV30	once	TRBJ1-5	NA	CAWSEGTTSNQPQHF	TGTGCCTGGAGTGAAGGGACAACTAGCAATCAGCCCCAGCATTTT
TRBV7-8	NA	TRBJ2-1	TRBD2	CASSGLAGDLGSYNEQFF	TGTGCCAGCAGTGGGCTAGCGGGGGACTTGGGCTCCTACAATGAGCAGTTCTTC
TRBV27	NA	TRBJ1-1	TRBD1	CASSPRQGGVQDTEAFF	TGTGCCAGCAGTCCACGACAGGGAGGCGTTCAGGACACTGAAGCTTTCTTT
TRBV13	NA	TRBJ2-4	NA	CASSSTGEGKNIQYF	TGTGCCAGCAGCTCGACAGGGGAGGGCAAAAACATTCAGTACTTC
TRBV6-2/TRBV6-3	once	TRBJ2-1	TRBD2	CASSSSGTSYNEQFF	TGTGCCAGCAGTTCTAGCGGGACTAGCTACAATGAGCAGTTCTTC
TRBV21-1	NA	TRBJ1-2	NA	CASSKGLQGFNYGYTF	TGTGCCAGCAGCAAAGGCCTACAGGGATTCAACTATGGCTACACCTTC
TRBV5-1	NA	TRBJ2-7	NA	CASSLAVGKNLPYEQYF	TGCGCCAGCAGCTTGGCCGTCGGGAAGAACTTACCCTACGAGCAGTACTTC
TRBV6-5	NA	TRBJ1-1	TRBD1	CASSPGQIEAFF	TGTGCCAGCAGTCCGGGACAGATTGAAGCTTTCTTT
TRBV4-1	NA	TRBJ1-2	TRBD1	CASSQDDRGVGYTF	TGCGCCAGCAGCCAAGATGACAGGGGAGTTGGCTACACCTTC
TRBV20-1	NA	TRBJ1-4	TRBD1	CSVSPPQGQEKLFF	TGCAGTGTTAGTCCCCCACAGGGGCAAGAAAAACTGTTTTTT
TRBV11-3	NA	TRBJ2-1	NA	CASSLRAEGRNEQFF	TGTGCCAGCAGCTTAAGAGCGGAGGGGAGGAATGAGCAGTTCTTC
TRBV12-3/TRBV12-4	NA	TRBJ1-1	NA	CASSFTTNTEAFF	TGTGCCAGCAGTTTCACTACGAACACTGAAGCTTTCTTT
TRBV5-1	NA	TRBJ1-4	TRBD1	CASSQGAGNEKLFF	TGCGCCAGCAGTCAGGGGGCAGGTAATGAAAAACTGTTTTTT
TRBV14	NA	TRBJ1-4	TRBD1	CASSHGQGNEKLFF	TGTGCCAGCAGCCACGGACAGGGTAATGAAAAACTGTTTTTT
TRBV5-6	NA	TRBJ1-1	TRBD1	CASSLDRGRVNTEAFF	TGTGCCAGCAGCTTGGACAGGGGGCGCGTGAACACTGAAGCTTTCTTT
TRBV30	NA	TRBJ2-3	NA	CAWTQRRADTQYF	TGTGCCTGGACTCAGCGGCGGGCAGATACGCAGTATTTT
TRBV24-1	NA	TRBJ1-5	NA	CATSDLLSQHF	TGTGCCACCAGTGATTTGCTCTCCCAGCATTTT
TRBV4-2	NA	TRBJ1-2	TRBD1	CASSPGTGGQREGYTF	TGTGCCAGCAGCCCCGGGACAGGGGGACAACGGGAGGGCTACACCTTC
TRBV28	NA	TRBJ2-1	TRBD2	CASSFLAGGLREQFF	TGTGCCAGCAGTTTTTTGGCGGGGGGGCTCCGGGAGCAGTTCTTC
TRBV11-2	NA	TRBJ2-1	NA	CASSSTGYSYNEQFF	TGTGCCAGCAGCTCGACGGGGTACTCCTACAATGAGCAGTTCTTC
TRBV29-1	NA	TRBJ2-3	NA	CSVHSLYSTDTQYF	TGCAGCGTCCACTCACTTTATAGCACAGATACGCAGTATTTT
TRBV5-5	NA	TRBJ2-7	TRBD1	CASSLSRTGFYEQYF	TGTGCCAGCAGCTTGTCCCGGACAGGGTTCTACGAGCAGTACTTC
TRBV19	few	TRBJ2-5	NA	CASRARETQYF	TGTGCCAGTAGAGCGAGAGAGACCCAGTACTTC
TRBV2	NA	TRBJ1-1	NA	CASSLTVNTEAFF	TGTGCCAGCAGCCTGACAGTGAACACTGAAGCTTTCTTT
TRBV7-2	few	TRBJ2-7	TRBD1	CASSSHGTGAYEQYF	TGTGCCAGCAGCTCCCACGGGACAGGGGCCTACGAGCAGTACTTC
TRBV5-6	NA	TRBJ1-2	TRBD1	CASSWGTGGIDGYTF	TGTGCCAGCAGCTGGGGTACAGGGGGAATCGATGGCTACACCTTC
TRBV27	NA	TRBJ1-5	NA	CASTSEVNQPQHF	TGTGCCAGCACCTCAGAGGTTAATCAGCCCCAGCATTTT